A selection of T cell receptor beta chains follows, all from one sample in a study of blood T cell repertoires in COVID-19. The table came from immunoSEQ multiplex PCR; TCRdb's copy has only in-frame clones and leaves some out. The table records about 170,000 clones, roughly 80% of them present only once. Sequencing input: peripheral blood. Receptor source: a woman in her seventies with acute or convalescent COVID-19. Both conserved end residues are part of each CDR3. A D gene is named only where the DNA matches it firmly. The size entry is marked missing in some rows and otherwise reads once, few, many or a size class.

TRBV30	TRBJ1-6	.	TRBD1	TGTGCCTGGAGTGTAGGGACAGGGAATTATTCACCCCTCCACTTT	CAWSVGTGNYSPLHF
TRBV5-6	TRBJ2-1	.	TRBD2	TGTGCCAGCAGATTGGGACTAGCGGGAGGGAATGAGCAGTTCTTC	CASRLGLAGGNEQFF
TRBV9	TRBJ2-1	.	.	TGTGCCAGCAGCCTTGGGACTTTTTCCCTCTACAATGAGCAGTTCTTC	CASSLGTFSLYNEQFF
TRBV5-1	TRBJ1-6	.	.	TGCGCCAGCAGCCCGGACAGCCATAATTCACCCCTCCACTTT	CASSPDSHNSPLHF
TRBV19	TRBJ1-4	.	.	TGTGCCAGTAGTTTCCGGACAGAAAAACTGTTTTTT	CASSFRTEKLFF
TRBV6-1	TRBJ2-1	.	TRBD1	TGTGCCAGCAGTGAAGGGGTGGGCACGAACAGGGGTGAGCAGTTCTTC	CASSEGVGTNRGEQFF
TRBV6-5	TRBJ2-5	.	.	TGTGCCAGCAGTACCGGGAACATTATGGGGACCCAGTACTTC	CASSTGNIMGTQYF
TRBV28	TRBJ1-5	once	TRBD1	TGTGCCAGCAGTTTATTGGGCAGGGGGCGGAAGCAGCCCCAGCATTTT	CASSLLGRGRKQPQHF
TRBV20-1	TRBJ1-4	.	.	TGCAGTGCTAGTAGCAGGGTGTCTGTCGAAAAACTGTTTTTT	CSASSRVSVEKLFF
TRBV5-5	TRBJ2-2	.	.	TGTGCCAGCAGCTTGGATGTCTTGAACACCGGGGAGCTGTTTTTT	CASSLDVLNTGELFF
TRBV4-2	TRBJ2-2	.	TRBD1	TGTGCCAGCAGCCAAGATAGGGGACAGAAGACCGGGGAGCTGTTTTTT	CASSQDRGQKTGELFF
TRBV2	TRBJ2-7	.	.	TGTGCCAGCCAACTCGATTCGATCTACGAGCAGTACTTC	CASQLDSIYEQYF
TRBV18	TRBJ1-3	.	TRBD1	TGTGCCAGCTCACCTTCTGGACAGGTGGGAAACACCATATATTTT	CASSPSGQVGNTIYF
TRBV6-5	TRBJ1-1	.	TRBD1	TGTGCCAGCAGTTACTGGAGGGGGCGGCCCACTGAAGCTTTCTTT	CASSYWRGRPTEAFF
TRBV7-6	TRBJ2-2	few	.	TGTGCCAGCAGCTTATTAACAGGCAGGGGAGTTGGCGGGGAGCTGTTTTTT	CASSLLTGRGVGGELFF
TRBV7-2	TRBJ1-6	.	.	TGTGCCAGCAGCCCGAATACGGGCTCCTATAATTCACCCCTCCACTTT	CASSPNTGSYNSPLHF
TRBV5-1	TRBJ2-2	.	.	TGCGCCAGCAGCTCCTCGGCAGGGGTCACCGGGGAGCTGTTTTTT	CASSSSAGVTGELFF